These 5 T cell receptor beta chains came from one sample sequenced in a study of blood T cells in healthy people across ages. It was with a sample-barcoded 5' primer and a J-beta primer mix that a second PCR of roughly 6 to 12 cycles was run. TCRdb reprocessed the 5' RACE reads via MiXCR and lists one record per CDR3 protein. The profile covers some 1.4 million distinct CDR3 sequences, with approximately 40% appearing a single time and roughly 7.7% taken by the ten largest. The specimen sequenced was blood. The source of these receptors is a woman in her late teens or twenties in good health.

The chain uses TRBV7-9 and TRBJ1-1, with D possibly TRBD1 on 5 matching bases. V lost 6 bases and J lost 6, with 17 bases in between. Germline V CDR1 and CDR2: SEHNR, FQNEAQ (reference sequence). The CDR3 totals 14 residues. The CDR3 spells CASRPPRGVPEAFF. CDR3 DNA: TGTGCCAGCAGACCCCCTCGGGGGGTCCCTGAAGCTTTCTTT.

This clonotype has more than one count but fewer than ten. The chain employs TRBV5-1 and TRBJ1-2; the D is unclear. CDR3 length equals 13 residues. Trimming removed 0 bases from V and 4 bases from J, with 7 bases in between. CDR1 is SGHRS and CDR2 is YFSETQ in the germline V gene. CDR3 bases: TGCGCCAGCAGCTTGGAGGAGGCCTATGGCTACACCTTC. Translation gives CASSLEEAYGYTF.

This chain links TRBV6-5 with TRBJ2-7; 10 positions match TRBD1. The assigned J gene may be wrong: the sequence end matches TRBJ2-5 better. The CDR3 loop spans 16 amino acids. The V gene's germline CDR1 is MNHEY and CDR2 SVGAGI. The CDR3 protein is CASSRNLRDRGVTQYF. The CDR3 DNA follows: TGTGCCAGCAGCCGAAATCTCCGGGACAGGGGTGTGACCCAGTACTTC.

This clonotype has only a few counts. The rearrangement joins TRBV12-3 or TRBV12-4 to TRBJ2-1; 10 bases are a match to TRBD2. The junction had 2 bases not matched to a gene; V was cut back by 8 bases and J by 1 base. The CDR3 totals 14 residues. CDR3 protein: CASALAGSYNEQFF. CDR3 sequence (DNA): TGTGCCAGCGCACTAGCGGGGTCCTACAATGAGCAGTTCTTC.

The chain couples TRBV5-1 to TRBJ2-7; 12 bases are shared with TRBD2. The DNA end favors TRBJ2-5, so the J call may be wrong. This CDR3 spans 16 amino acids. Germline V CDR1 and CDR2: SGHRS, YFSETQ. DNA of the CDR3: TGCGCCAGCAGCTTAGCTACTAGCGGGAGGCTGGAGACCCAGTACTTC. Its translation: CASSLATSGRLETQYF.